One sample yielded the 23 T cell receptor beta chains listed below, sequenced in a study of blood T cell repertoires in COVID-19. The assay was immunoSEQ multiplex PCR, and TCRdb's table has in-frame clones only and misses some. The table includes about 270,000 clones, 70% to 90% detected once. Sequencing was performed on PBMCs or T cells enriched from blood (not recorded which). These receptor sequences come from a woman in her thirties with acute COVID-19.

The rearrangement joins TRBV29-1 to TRBJ2-7, with 9 bases lining up with TRBD1. J was trimmed by 5 bases and V by 4 bases; bases with no gene match: 6. The CDR3 is made up of 13 amino acids. Germline-derived CDR1 and CDR2 are SQVTM and ANQGSEA. Here the CDR3 reads CSVADRGVDEQYF. As DNA, the CDR3 is TGCAGCGTTGCGGACAGGGGCGTCGACGAGCAGTACTTC.

The chain links TRBV30 to TRBJ2-1; no reliable D call. With 0 bases removed from V and 6 bases from J, the gap between germline ends came to 6 bases. This CDR3 comprises 12 residues. Germline CDR1 and CDR2: GTSNPN and SVGIG (reference sequence). The CDR3 is CAWSVAGNEQFF. The DNA of the CDR3 is TGTGCCTGGAGTGTCGCAGGCAATGAGCAGTTCTTC.

The J gene is TRBJ1-1, the V gene TRBV7-6, with a tentative D call TRBD1 (6 bases). This CDR3 has 18 amino acids. Trimming left V 2 bases short and J 5 bases short, with 24 bases between. The germline gives CDR1 SGHVS, CDR2 FNYEAQ. In DNA, the CDR3 is TGTGCCAGCAGCTTATTCGTGCTAACCACAGGGAGGGAGACTGAAGCTTTCTTT. Its protein product is CASSLFVLTTGRETEAFF.

V and J are TRBV19 and TRBJ2-1, with 7 bases aligning to TRBD1. Trimming at V came to 6 bases and at J to 7 bases, leaving 6 bases not matched to a gene. Per the germline V gene, CDR1 is LNHDA and CDR2 is SQIVND (reference sequence). The length of the CDR3 is 13 residues. This CDR3 is CASRPRDRNEQFF. In DNA, the CDR3 is TGTGCCAGTAGACCTAGGGACAGAAATGAGCAGTTCTTC.

The chain combines TRBV6-5 with TRBJ1-4; D is perhaps TRBD1 (6 bases). V was shortened by 4 bases and J by 0 bases, with 9 bases between the two germline ends. CDR1 and CDR2 from the germline V gene are MNHEY and SVGAGI. This CDR3 region has 15 residues. The CDR3 DNA reads TGTGCCAGCAGTTTACAGGGAGCAACTAATGAAAAACTGTTTTTT. Encoded protein: CASSLQGATNEKLFF.

V gene TRBV9 combines with J gene TRBJ1-1; possible D gene TRBD1, 5 bases. Germline CDR1 and CDR2: SGDLS and YYNGEE. Trimming stripped 0 bases from V and 5 bases from J, with 8 bases between. CDR3 length equals 13 residues. CDR3 amino acids: CASSVGGATEAFF. Written as DNA, the CDR3 is TGTGCCAGCAGCGTAGGTGGGGCGACTGAAGCTTTCTTT.

This chain uses TRBV27 with TRBJ2-7; D remains ambiguous. Trimming pared 10 bases from V and 0 bases from J, leaving 16 bases between. The CDR3 is 14 amino acids. The germline V gene encodes CDR1 MNHEY and CDR2 SMNVEV (reference sequence). The CDR3: CATSFRASSYEQYF. CDR3 sequence (DNA): TGTGCCACCTCCTTCCGAGCTAGCTCCTACGAGCAGTACTTC.

The chain couples TRBV6-5 to TRBJ2-3; a weak D match, TRBD1 (5 bases). The germline V gene encodes CDR1 MNHEY and CDR2 SVGAGI. Trimming left V 8 bases short and J 4 bases short, with 10 bases between. The CDR3 runs 12 residues. CDR3 protein: CASHDRADTQYF. CDR3 coding DNA: TGTGCCAGCCACGACAGAGCAGATACGCAGTATTTT.

On this clone itself: The sample carries other DNA sequences with the same CDR3. This chain joins TRBV2 and TRBJ2-5, with D maybe TRBD2 (5 bases). Germline lookup yields CDR1 SNHLY and CDR2 FYNNEI. The V end lost 1 base, the J end lost 5 bases, and 5 bases lay between the germline ends. The CDR3 contains 12 residues. CDR3 region: CASSEGRETQYF. The CDR3 DNA is TGTGCCAGCAGTGAAGGGAGGGAGACCCAGTACTTC.

The J gene is TRBJ2-3, the V gene TRBV4-2, with a weak D call TRBD2 (7 bases). Germline assignment: CDR1 LGHNA and CDR2 YNFKEQ. V shed 1 base and J shed 2 bases, with 13 bases lying between them. The CDR3 consists of 16 residues. CDR3 coding DNA: TGTGCCAGCAGCCAAGGGGAGGGGGAGGTCACAGATACGCAGTATTTT. This translates into CASSQGEGEVTDTQYF.

J is TRBJ2-2 and V is TRBV6-6; D may be TRBD1 (5 bases). V gave up 0 bases and J gave up 4 bases, with 12 bases separating them. The CDR3 is made up of 16 amino acids. Looked up from germline, CDR1 is MNHNY and CDR2 is SVGAGI (reference sequence). In DNA, the CDR3 is TGTGCCAGCAGTTACTCGGGTGGGGCGCTCACCGGGGAGCTGTTTTTT. Residues: CASSYSGGALTGELFF.

The V call is TRBV7-6, the J call TRBJ2-3; 8 nucleotides match TRBD1. The germline V gene encodes CDR1 SGHVS and CDR2 FNYEAQ. J gave up 6 bases and V 1 base, and 15 bases lay outside the gene matches. The CDR3 loop spans 18 amino acids. The CDR3, as DNA: TGTGCCAGCAGCTTAGAGGCCCCACTACAGGGGGGAATGGATACGCAGTATTTT. Encoded protein: CASSLEAPLQGGMDTQYF.

This clone was found once. The chain recombines TRBV6-1 with TRBJ2-3; a possible D gene is TRBD1 (7 bases). Germline V gene lookup returns CDR1 MNHNS and CDR2 SASEGT. The CDR3 has 15 residues. V was pared by 1 base and J by 6 bases, with 14 bases between. The CDR3 region is CASSEEAGGRDTQYF. CDR3 nucleotide sequence: TGTGCCAGCAGTGAAGAAGCAGGGGGGAGGGATACGCAGTATTTT.

This chain connects TRBV19 to TRBJ2-7; 10 bases are shared with TRBD2. The CDR3 is 13 residues long. Losses at the gene ends were 4 bases for V and 6 bases for J; bases not matched to a gene: 3. Per the germline V gene, CDR1 is LNHDA and CDR2 is SQIVND (reference sequence). CDR3 sequence reads: CASSTSSGSEQYF. In nucleotides, the CDR3 is TGTGCCAGTAGTACGTCTAGCGGGAGCGAGCAGTACTTC.

The chain links TRBV4-2 to TRBJ1-5; the D gene is possibly TRBD1 (5 bases). CDR1 and CDR2 (germline): LGHNA, YNFKEQ. The V end lost 0 bases, the J end lost 4 bases, and 10 bases lay between the germline ends. The CDR3 has 15 amino acids. In DNA, the CDR3 is TGTGCCAGCAGCCAAGATCTGACAGCAAATCAGCCCCAGCATTTT. Translated: CASSQDLTANQPQHF.

CDR3 coding DNA: TGTGCCAGCAGCAGCAAGCCGGGACAGGGTTACTCACCCCTCCACTTT. Amino acid sequence: CASSSKPGQGYSPLHF. The chain recombines TRBV21-1 with TRBJ1-6; the table gives TRBD1 as D, unverified against the DNA. TRBV21-1 is noted as a pseudogene. This CDR3 contains 16 residues.

V usage is TRBV7-9 and J usage is TRBJ2-7; 13 bases are shared with TRBD2. The CDR3 contains 16 residues. CDR1 and CDR2 (germline): SEHNR, FQNEAQ (reference sequence). Trimming cost V 5 bases and J 0 bases; bases outside gene matches: 4. CDR3 coding DNA: TGTGCCAGCAGCATGACTAGCGGGGGGATCTCCTACGAGCAGTACTTC. Translated, it gives CASSMTSGGISYEQYF.

The CDR3 loop is CASSPGGSDEQYF. CDR3 in DNA: TGTGCCAGCTCCCCGGGAGGTTCCGACGAGCAGTACTTC. The rearrangement joins TRBV18 to TRBJ2-7; 7 nucleotides line up with TRBD2. This CDR3 comprises 13 residues. Germline loops: CDR1 KGHSH, CDR2 LQKENI. V was pared by 6 bases and J by 5 bases, with 7 bases of the junction left unmatched.

This rearrangement joins TRBV9 to TRBJ2-2; D possibly corresponds to TRBD2 (6 bases). The CDR3 spans 15 residues. CDR1 is SGDLS and CDR2 is YYNGEE in the germline V gene. V lost 0 bases and J lost 7, with 13 bases in between. The CDR3 DNA is TGTGCCAGCAGCGTAGCTAGCGCTCTCGTCGGGGAGCTGTTTTTT. Protein sequence: CASSVASALVGELFF.

The chain joins TRBV13 to TRBJ2-3; perhaps TRBD2 as D (8 bases). This CDR3 contains 16 residues. With 5 bases removed from V and 6 bases from J, the gap between germline ends came to 21 bases. The V gene's germline CDR1 is PRHDT and CDR2 FYEKMQ (reference sequence). For the CDR3, the DNA is TGTGCCAGCAGCCCCAGGGGGACTAGTGGCTTGGATACGCAGTATTTT. Translation gives CASSPRGTSGLDTQYF.

This chain uses TRBV6-5 with TRBJ2-2; 11 bases align to TRBD2. Losses at the gene ends were 4 bases for V and 6 bases for J; bases not matched to a gene: 4. Germline V gene sequence: CDR1 MNHEY, CDR2 SVGAGI. There are 15 residues in the CDR3. The CDR3 DNA reads TGTGCCAGCAGTTTAGCGGGAGGGGGACCCGGGGAGCTGTTTTTT. This translates into CASSLAGGGPGELFF.

The chain combines TRBV28 with TRBJ1-1; D remains unclear. The CDR3 loop spans 14 amino acids. Germline loops: CDR1 MDHEN, CDR2 SYDVKM. The V and J ends lost 1 base and 1 base respectively, with 7 bases between them. CDR3: CASSLSGGNTEAFF. In DNA, the CDR3 is TGTGCCAGCAGTTTATCGGGTGGGAACACTGAAGCTTTCTTT.

V gene TRBV19 combines with J gene TRBJ1-3; D gene uncertain. Germline V CDR1 and CDR2: LNHDA, SQIVND (reference sequence). Trimming left V 0 bases short and J 2 bases short, with 5 bases between. The CDR3 covers 14 residues. This CDR3 is CASSIEHTGNTIYF. The CDR3 coding sequence is TGTGCCAGTAGTATAGAACATACTGGAAACACCATATATTTT.